Following are 21 T cell receptor beta chains from one sample sequenced in a study of T cell responses to AZD1222 COVID-19 vaccine. TCRdb's table, derived via immunoSEQ multiplex PCR, lists solely in-frame clones and lacks some. The data show about 120,000 clones, around 93% seen once. This sample comprised peripheral blood, obtained 28 days after the second AZD1222 dose. These receptors were taken from an adult who received the AZD1222 COVID-19 vaccine.

This chain joins TRBV28 and TRBJ1-4; D is ambiguous. The CDR3 consists of 14 residues. The germline gives CDR1 MDHEN, CDR2 SYDVKM. Trimming removed 10 bases at V and 6 bases at J, with 18 bases between. The CDR3 is CATSLGVLYEKLFF. The CDR3, as DNA: TGTGCCACCTCCCTAGGCGTCTTATATGAAAAACTGTTTTTT. Full variable domain (rest looked up from reference TRBV28 and TRBJ1-4): DVKVTQSSRYLVKRTGEKVFLECVQDMDHENMFWYRQDPGLGLRLIYFSYDVKMKEKGDIPEGYSVSREKKERFSLILESASTNQTSMYLCATSLGVLYEKLFFGSGTQLSVL.

The rearrangement uses TRBV7-2 and TRBJ1-6; D unclear. The V gene lost 0 bases and the J gene lost 7 bases, with 13 bases spanning the gap. This CDR3 region has 16 residues. CDR1 and CDR2 (germline): SGHTA, FQGNSA. CDR3 nucleotide sequence: TGTGCCAGCAGCTTAGCTCCGGGAGCTTTCAATTCACCCCTCCACTTT. This encodes CASSLAPGAFNSPLHF.

This clone was seen more than once but under ten times. CDR3 nucleotide sequence: TGCAGCGTTGTTGAACCGGATGGCTACACCTTC. Its protein is CSVVEPDGYTF. V is TRBV29-1 and J is TRBJ1-2; D remains unclear. This CDR3 is built from 11 residues. V lost 4 bases and J lost 6, with 9 bases in between. The germline CDR1 and CDR2 sequences are SQVTM and ANQGSEA.

This rearrangement joins TRBV27 to TRBJ2-5; D might be TRBD2 (6 bases). The V gene's germline CDR1 is MNHEY and CDR2 SMNVEV (reference sequence). This CDR3 region has 17 residues. The germline V and J ends were trimmed by 1 base and 1 base, with 16 bases remaining between them. The CDR3 region has the DNA TGTGCCAGCAGTTTATTTGGTTTGGGGGGTCCCCAAGAGACCCAGTACTTC. It encodes CASSLFGLGGPQETQYF.

The rearrangement links TRBV2 to TRBJ1-1; a weak D match, TRBD1 (6 bases). The CDR3 spans 14 residues. CDR1 and CDR2 (germline): SNHLY, FYNNEI. V was clipped by 6 bases and J by 6 bases, with 17 bases between them. The DNA for the CDR3 is TGTGCCAGCAGCGGACAACAGGGTAACGCTGAAGCTTTCTTT. Residues: CASSGQQGNAEAFF. Full variable domain (outside the CDR3, taken from reference TRBV2 and TRBJ1-1): EPEVTQTPSHQVTQMGQEVILRCVPISNHLYFYWYRQILGQKVEFLVSFYNNEISEKSEIFDDQFSVERPDGSNFTLKIRSTKLEDSAMYFCASSGQQGNAEAFFGQGTRLTVV.

This clone was seen once. The chain carries TRBV4-2 and TRBJ2-1; D is perhaps TRBD1 (6 bases). The V and J ends lost 0 bases and 1 base respectively, with 10 bases between them. Germline CDR1 and CDR2: LGHNA and YNFKEQ. This CDR3 is 16 amino acids long. The CDR3 nucleotides read TGTGCCAGCAGCCAAGATAGTAGGGGGTCCTACAATGAGCAGTTCTTC. It yields the protein CASSQDSRGSYNEQFF.

The chain has TRBV11-3 and TRBJ2-2; D gene uncertain. V lost 3 bases, J lost 8 bases, and 13 bases lay in between. Germline V gene data show CDR1 as SGHNT and CDR2 as YENEEA. This CDR3 is 14 amino acids long. CDR3 bases: TGTGCCAGCAGCTTCCAACGGGCGTCGGGGGAGCTGTTTTTT. It is translated as CASSFQRASGELFF.

J is TRBJ1-3 and V is TRBV5-1; D might be TRBD1 (5 bases). The germline V gene encodes CDR1 SGHRS and CDR2 YFSETQ. This CDR3 has 15 residues. V was shortened by 2 bases and J by 0 bases, with 9 bases between the two germline ends. CDR3 residues: CASSFAGSSGNTIYF. Written as DNA, the CDR3 is TGCGCCAGCAGCTTCGCAGGGAGCTCTGGAAACACCATATATTTT.

The genes are TRBV7-9 and TRBJ2-7, with 7 bases aligning to TRBD1. This CDR3 spans 15 amino acids. V lost 5 bases, J lost 1 base, and 8 bases stayed unmatched. CDR1 and CDR2 from the germline V gene are SEHNR and FQNEAQ (reference sequence). The CDR3 loop is CASSRRQGSSYEQYF. Here the CDR3 DNA reads TGTGCCAGCAGCCGGAGACAGGGTTCGTCCTACGAGCAGTACTTC.

The chain joins TRBV24-1 to TRBJ2-1; 9 positions match TRBD1. This CDR3 spans 15 amino acids. Unmatched junction bases numbered 8, after V lost 4 bases and J lost 8 bases. Germline CDR1 is KGHDR and CDR2 is SFDVKD. The CDR3 bases are TGTGCCACCAGTGACCGGGACAGGGATGTCCATGAGCAGTTCTTC. Its protein product is CATSDRDRDVHEQFF.

This rearrangement joins TRBV2 to TRBJ2-7; 8 nucleotides agree with TRBD1. Germline assignment: CDR1 SNHLY and CDR2 FYNNEI. The CDR3 runs 15 residues. V shed 7 bases, J shed 2 bases, and the junction held 10 bases outside the gene matches. CDR3 in amino acids: CASTTRTGLTYEQYF. DNA for the CDR3: TGTGCCAGCACCACGCGGACAGGGTTAACCTACGAGCAGTACTTC.

The V call is TRBV11-2, the J call TRBJ1-2; D remains ambiguous. The germline CDR1 and CDR2 sequences are SGHAT and FQNNGV. CDR3 length: 14 amino acids. Trimming took 2 bases from V and 1 from J, leaving 8 bases between them. CDR3 protein: CASSLTLGNYGYTF. CDR3 nucleotide sequence: TGTGCCAGCAGCTTAACCCTCGGTAACTATGGCTACACCTTC.

The rearrangement links TRBV5-1 to TRBJ2-3; 8 nucleotides agree with TRBD2. V shed 4 bases, J shed 0 bases, and the junction held 13 bases outside the gene matches. There are 18 residues in the CDR3. The germline gives CDR1 SGHRS, CDR2 YFSETQ. The CDR3 DNA reads TGCGCCAGCAGCCCCCCCCAAGCGGGGGAGACTAGCACAGATACGCAGTATTTT. Protein: CASSPPQAGETSTDTQYF. Complete variable domain (other parts from reference TRBV5-1 and TRBJ2-3): KAGVTQTPRYLIKTRGQQVTLSCSPISGHRSVSWYQQTPGQGLQFLFEYFSETQRNKGNFPGRFSGRQFSNSRSEMNVSTLELGDSALYLCASSPPQAGETSTDTQYFGPGTRLTVL.

The chain combines TRBV5-1 with TRBJ1-1, with TRBD1 as a possible D gene (5 bases). Deletions cut 2 bases from V and 3 bases from J, with 8 bases between. CDR3 length: 13 residues. Looked up from germline, CDR1 is SGHRS and CDR2 is YFSETQ. The CDR3, as DNA: TGCGCCAGCAGCTTTGGGGGATACACTGAAGCTTTCTTT. It translates to CASSFGGYTEAFF.

The chain uses TRBV6-6 and TRBJ2-7, with a tentative D call TRBD1 (6 bases). Germline values: CDR1 MNHNY, CDR2 SVGAGI (reference sequence). The CDR3 is 13 amino acids. V lost 5 bases and J lost 3, with 11 bases in between. This CDR3 reads CASSNPQGYEQYF. Here the CDR3 DNA reads TGTGCCAGCAGTAACCCACAGGGCTACGAGCAGTACTTC.

This clone was seen once. V gene TRBV27 combines with J gene TRBJ2-1, with D perhaps matching TRBD2 (5 bases). This CDR3 is 13 amino acids long. Trimming cost V 4 bases and J 9 bases, with 13 bases left between them. Per germline, CDR1 MNHEY and CDR2 SMNVEV (reference sequence). CDR3 sequence: CASSYGSGREQFF. In DNA, the CDR3 is TGTGCCAGCAGTTATGGGAGTGGGCGTGAGCAGTTCTTC.

CDR3 sequence (DNA): TGTGCCAGTAGTAGACTAGCGGGAGCCACCTACGAGCAGTACTTC. Protein: CASSRLAGATYEQYF. The V gene is TRBV19, the J gene TRBJ2-7, with 12 positions matching TRBD2. V shed 4 bases and J 2 bases; nucleotides not matched to a gene: 3. Germline CDR1 is LNHDA and CDR2 is SQIVND (reference sequence). The length of the CDR3 is 15 residues.

The chain uses TRBV5-1 and TRBJ2-7; 8 bases are shared with TRBD2. CDR3 length: 17 residues. The V gene end was trimmed by 0 bases and the J gene end by 7 bases; junction bases not matched to a gene: 15. Looked up from germline, CDR1 is SGHRS and CDR2 is YFSETQ. The CDR3 nucleotides read TGCGCCAGCAGCTTGGGGGGCGGCGGGGGGCCGGTTATGGAGCAGTACTTC. Residues: CASSLGGGGGPVMEQYF. Full variable domain (outside the CDR3, taken from reference TRBV5-1 and TRBJ2-7): KAGVTQTPRYLIKTRGQQVTLSCSPISGHRSVSWYQQTPGQGLQFLFEYFSETQRNKGNFPGRFSGRQFSNSRSEMNVSTLELGDSALYLCASSLGGGGGPVMEQYFGPGTRLTVT.

This chain uses TRBV5-7 with TRBJ1-5; unclear D gene. TRBV5-7 is identified as an open reading frame with a role that is uncertain. Trimming cost V 0 bases and J 6 bases, with 16 bases left between them. The CDR3 has 16 residues. CDR3 coding DNA: TGTGCCAGCAGCTTGGTGATCTGGCGTCGCGGTCAGCCCCAGCATTTT. It translates to CASSLVIWRRGQPQHF.

CDR3 region: CSASWDTEAFF. The CDR3 DNA sequence: TGCAGTGCTAGTTGGGACACTGAAGCTTTCTTT. The rearrangement links TRBV20-1 to TRBJ1-1; unclear D gene. V shed 3 bases and J shed 3 bases, with 5 bases lying between them. Germline CDR1 DFQATT, CDR2 SNEGSKA (reference sequence). CDR3 length: 11 amino acids.

CDR3 sequence: CASSVTGKEQYF. The CDR3 nucleotides read TGTGCCAGCAGTGTTACAGGGAAGGAGCAGTACTTC. The genes are TRBV28 and TRBJ2-7; tentative D call: TRBD1 (6 bases). Trimming took 5 bases from V and 7 from J, leaving 12 bases between them. The CDR3 length is 12 residues. CDR1 is MDHEN and CDR2 is SYDVKM in the germline V gene.